Below are 22 T cell receptor beta chains sequenced from a single sample in a study of blood T cell repertoires in COVID-19. The repertoire was sequenced with immunoSEQ multiplex PCR; TCRdb's copy has only in-frame clones and lacks some. Of about 250,000 clones listed, about 89% are singletons. The sequencing input was peripheral blood. These receptor sequences come from a woman in her fifties or sixties who had recovered from COVID-19.

V gene TRBV29-1 combines with J gene TRBJ1-2; no firm D call. The CDR3 length is 11 residues. Trimming stripped 2 bases from V and 6 bases from J, with 7 bases between. Germline V lookup: CDR1 SQVTM, CDR2 ANQGSEA. The DNA for the CDR3 is TGCAGCGTTGAAAGGGAGGATGGCTACACCTTC. Translation: CSVEREDGYTF.

The rearrangement uses TRBV19 and TRBJ2-3; D is possibly TRBD2 (6 bases). The germline V gene encodes CDR1 LNHDA and CDR2 SQIVND (reference sequence). This CDR3 comprises 16 residues. Trimming stripped 9 bases from V and 6 bases from J, with 25 bases between. The CDR3 DNA follows: TGTGCCAGACAAAATCGGAACGGGGGTCCGAAGGATACGCAGTATTTT. It codes for CARQNRNGGPKDTQYF.

The rearrangement uses TRBV6-5 and TRBJ1-3; tentatively, D is TRBD1 (5 bases). V shed 9 bases and J shed 5 bases, with 20 bases lying between them. This CDR3 is built from 15 residues. The germline V gene has CDR1 MNHEY and CDR2 SVGAGI. CDR3 sequence: CASRIDGGIRNTIYF. DNA for the CDR3: TGTGCCAGTCGAATCGACGGGGGGATTCGAAACACCATATATTTT.

The rearrangement joins TRBV11-2 to TRBJ2-7; 7 bases map to TRBD1. V shed 9 bases, J shed 2 bases, and the junction held 10 bases outside the gene matches. CDR1 and CDR2 (germline): SGHAT, FQNNGV. This CDR3 comprises 14 residues. CDR3 in amino acids: CASSGQTQAYEQYF. In nucleotides, the CDR3 is TGTGCCAGTTCGGGACAGACTCAAGCCTACGAGCAGTACTTC.

The gene calls are TRBV10-3 and TRBJ2-2; D call uncertain. Trimming shortened V by 6 bases and J by 0 bases, and 8 bases separated the two germline ends. The germline V gene encodes CDR1 ENHRY and CDR2 SYGVKD. The CDR3 runs to 14 residues. In nucleotides, the CDR3 is TGTGCCATCAGCAATGGGCCGAACACCGGGGAGCTGTTTTTT. Translated, it gives CAISNGPNTGELFF.

This sequence joins TRBV7-2 and TRBJ1-1; D gene unclear. CDR1 is SGHTA and CDR2 is FQGNSA in the germline V gene. The CDR3 extends over 15 amino acids. Trimming left V 1 base short and J 0 bases short, with 9 bases between. The CDR3: CASSLDPGMNTEAFF. CDR3 DNA sequence: TGTGCCAGCAGCTTAGATCCAGGAATGAACACTGAAGCTTTCTTT.

This clone has more than one count but fewer than ten. The gene calls are TRBV28 and TRBJ1-1; 12 bases agree with TRBD1. Germline trimming cut 8 bases from V and 4 bases from J; bases unmatched to any gene: 8. This CDR3 region has 15 residues. Per germline, CDR1 MDHEN and CDR2 SYDVKM. The CDR3 region has the DNA TGTGCCAGCTGGGACAGGGGGCGAGGGGTCACTGAAGCTTTCTTT. Protein: CASWDRGRGVTEAFF.

The chain links TRBV6-5 to TRBJ2-3; weak D call: TRBD1 (5 bases). CDR1 MNHEY and CDR2 SVGAGI come from the germline V gene. CDR3 size: 14 residues. The germline V and J ends were trimmed by 7 bases and 1 base, with 12 bases remaining between them. CDR3 sequence reads: CASMEQGGTDTQYF. The CDR3 DNA reads TGTGCCAGCATGGAGCAGGGTGGCACAGATACGCAGTATTTT.

This clone was seen a handful of times. The CDR3 is CASSQGTAGGPAGELFF. DNA for the CDR3: TGTGCCAGCAGCCAAGGTACAGCGGGGGGGCCGGCCGGGGAGCTGTTTTTT. V is TRBV4-2 and J is TRBJ2-2; 10 positions agree with TRBD2. V dropped 1 base and J dropped 6; count of bases not matched to a gene: 8. Germline V gene sequence: CDR1 LGHNA, CDR2 YNFKEQ. The CDR3 consists of 17 residues.

The chain couples TRBV29-1 to TRBJ1-3; the D gene is possibly TRBD1 (6 bases). The CDR3 contains 12 residues. V was trimmed by 5 bases and J by 4 bases, leaving 9 bases between them. Germline CDR1 SQVTM, CDR2 ANQGSEA. The CDR3 nucleotides read TGCAGCGTTTGGACAGTGGGAAACACCATATATTTT. As protein: CSVWTVGNTIYF.

As regards this clone: At one boundary the junction diverges from the germline segment, which might be a read error. The genes are TRBV7-7 and TRBJ2-5, with 8 bases aligning to TRBD2. The CDR3 has 13 amino acids. Germline V lookup: CDR1 SSHAT, CDR2 FNYEAQ (reference sequence). DNA of the CDR3: TGTGCTAGCAGCCCAACTAGCGGAGAGACCCAGTACTTC. Translated, it gives CASSPTSGETQYF.

The rearrangement links TRBV14 to TRBJ2-7; perhaps TRBD1 as D (6 bases). Germline CDR1 SGHDN, CDR2 FVKESK. The V end was cut by 0 bases, the J end by 4 bases, with 13 bases between. CDR3 length: 15 residues. CDR3 residues: CASSQDWGRGYEQYF. As DNA, the CDR3 is TGTGCCAGCAGCCAAGATTGGGGCAGGGGTTACGAGCAGTACTTC.

As DNA, the CDR3 is TGTGCCAGTAGTATAAGAGCGGGGGGGCGCGGATCCTACAATGAGCAGTTCTTC. Amino acid sequence: CASSIRAGGRGSYNEQFF. The rearrangement joins TRBV19 to TRBJ2-1, with TRBD2 matching over 10 bases. V trimming: 2 bases; J trimming: 1 base; junction bases outside the gene matches: 8. Germline CDR1 reads LNHDA; CDR2 reads SQIVND (reference sequence). The CDR3 sequence is 18 residues long.

The chain combines TRBV3-1 (or the pseudogene TRBV3-2) with TRBJ1-2; TRBD1 matches 8 bases. This CDR3 is built from 14 residues. Germline-derived CDR1 and CDR2 are LGHDT and YNNKEL (reference sequence). The junction had 5 bases not matched to a gene; V was cut back by 8 bases and J by 0 bases. Written as DNA, the CDR3 is TGTGCCAGCTCTACAGGGGGAGCTAACTATGGCTACACCTTC. Protein: CASSTGGANYGYTF.

The chain uses TRBV24-1 and TRBJ2-3; TRBD1 might be the D (6 bases). Trimming stripped 3 bases from V and 3 bases from J, with 18 bases between. Germline loops: CDR1 KGHDR, CDR2 SFDVKD. The CDR3 runs to 17 residues. The CDR3 sequence is CATSDPQGPHGTDTQYF. CDR3 in DNA: TGTGCCACCAGTGATCCACAGGGACCCCATGGTACAGATACGCAGTATTTT.

The chain has TRBV2 and TRBJ1-5; 12 bases map to TRBD1. V trimming: 6 bases; J trimming: 6 bases; junction bases outside the gene matches: 6. The CDR3 extends over 15 amino acids. The germline V gene encodes CDR1 SNHLY and CDR2 FYNNEI. CDR3 sequence reads: CASRAGTGGFQPQHF. CDR3 coding DNA: TGTGCCAGCAGGGCCGGGACAGGGGGCTTTCAGCCCCAGCATTTT.

The rearrangement uses TRBV9 and TRBJ1-2, with TRBD1 identical over 7 bases. With V trimmed by 4 bases and J by 7 bases, 10 bases remained unmatched. The CDR3 length is 14 residues. The germline V gene encodes CDR1 SGDLS and CDR2 YYNGEE. The CDR3 DNA reads TGTGCCAGCAGCCCAGAGGACAGGTCGGCTGGCTACACCTTC. Translation: CASSPEDRSAGYTF.

This clone was counted only a few times. The V call is TRBV6-1, the J call TRBJ2-7, with 9 nucleotides matching TRBD2. Unmatched junction bases numbered 8, after V lost 1 base and J lost 4 bases. In germline, CDR1 is MNHNS, CDR2 SASEGT. This CDR3 region has 16 residues. The CDR3 region is CASSEGRNAGGYEQYF. CDR3 DNA: TGTGCCAGCAGTGAAGGCCGGAATGCGGGGGGGTACGAGCAGTACTTC.

This clone was seen once. This chain uses TRBV3-1 (or the pseudogene TRBV3-2) with TRBJ1-1, with 8 bases aligning to TRBD1. The CDR3 is 15 residues long. The V gene's germline CDR1 is LGHDT and CDR2 YNNKEL (reference sequence). After removal of 4 bases from V and 2 bases from J, the junction contained 6 bases not matched to a gene. CDR3 sequence: CASSPWTGTNTEAFF. CDR3 DNA: TGTGCCAGCAGCCCCTGGACAGGGACTAACACTGAAGCTTTCTTT.

In its sample, this clone was seen once. The rearrangement joins TRBV19 to TRBJ2-2; 7 bases agree with TRBD2. The length of the CDR3 is 14 residues. Germline CDR1 LNHDA, CDR2 SQIVND (reference sequence). The ends lost 7 bases at V and 6 bases at J; junction bases unmatched: 8. CDR3 amino acids: CASIGGGVAGELFF. The CDR3 nucleotides are TGTGCCAGTATCGGTGGGGGGGTAGCCGGGGAGCTGTTTTTT.

The chain joins TRBV15 to TRBJ2-5, with D possibly TRBD2 on 6 matching bases. The ends were cut back, 8 bases at V and 7 bases at J, with 11 bases in the middle. CDR3 length equals 11 residues. The germline gives CDR1 LNHNV, CDR2 YYDKDF (reference sequence). The CDR3 DNA sequence: TGTGCCACCGGGTCGGGGGTGACCCAGTACTTC. Its translation is CATGSGVTQYF.

The J gene is TRBJ1-6, the V gene TRBV6-5, with a possible D match to TRBD1 (6 bases). Germline CDR1 and CDR2: MNHEY and SVGAGI. V was clipped by 0 bases and J by 8 bases, with 14 bases between them. The CDR3 loop spans 16 amino acids. The CDR3, as DNA: TGTGCCAGCAGTTACTCGACAGGACCTGCCCATTCACCCCTCCACTTT. Translated, it gives CASSYSTGPAHSPLHF.